The clone carrying this T cell receptor (beta chain) was observed many times. Trimming removed 2 bases at V and 2 bases at J, with 9 bases between. This CDR3 comprises 14 residues. Germline V lookup: CDR1 SGHTA, CDR2 FQGNSA. This sample is drawn from a study of T cell repertoires in cytomegalovirus infection. Overall study context: Through public TCR beta signatures, both CMV infection and matching HLA type were indicated.

TCRdb fed the reads into MiXCR, producing one record per CDR3 protein. The sample includes around 530,000 distinct CDR3 sequences, about 30% of them seen just once. Sequencing input: PBMCs. This TCR came from a human donor in good health (CMV status not recorded). Some clones in this sample may be carry-over from other donors' samples. The chain uses TRBV7-2 and TRBJ2-5; no reliable D call. CDR3: CASSLSQTQETQYF. For the CDR3, the DNA is TGTGCCAGCAGCTTAAGTCAGACTCAAGAGACCCAGTACTTC. Based on the CDR3 plus reference TRBV7-2 and TRBJ2-5, the full variable domain is GAGVSQSPSNKVTEKGKDVELRCDPISGHTALYWYRQSLGQGLEFLIYFQGNSAPDKSGLPSDRFSAERTGGSVSTLTIQRTQQEDSAVYLCASSLSQTQETQYFGPGTRLLVL.